Sequencing of this TCR beta chain was carried out in a study of neurological immune-mediated disorders. cDNA synthesis was performed by 5'RACE with 10-nucleotide random UMIs. Every sequencing run generated over 180 million TCR-beta sequences from 15-18 subjects. TCRdb recomputed calls from the 5' RACE reads with MiXCR, one row per CDR3 protein. This table holds about 50,000 distinct CDR3 sequences, 15% to 20% found once. PBMCs numbering 2 million and stored at -80 C yielded the unsorted libraries. The trim removed 4 bases at V and 3 bases at J, leaving 9 bases unmatched. Germline V gives CDR1 SGHRS, CDR2 YFSETQ. The CDR3 extends over 15 amino acids. This clonotype was recorded many times. Its target is unknown. Study conclusions and caveats: The absence of shared CDR3 amino acid sequences among expanded clones across subjects suggests private repertoires in all groups.

The material sequenced was PBMCs. The chain couples TRBV5-1 to TRBJ1-1, with TRBD1 matching over 7 bases. This TCR derives from a man aged 60 to 69 in good health. In nucleotides, the CDR3 is TGCGCCAGCAGCGCCCGACAGGGTATGGACACTGAAGCTTTCTTT. Its protein product is CASSARQGMDTEAFF.